Listed here are 22 T cell receptor beta chains from one sample, sequenced in a study of patients and donors after allogeneic stem cell transplantation. TCRdb re-derived calls from the RT-PCR reads in MiXCR, one entry per CDR3 protein. The data hold a few hundred thousand distinct CDR3 sequences, with around 41% observed a single time. The sample consisted of blood, either unsorted or a sorted T cell fraction (not recorded which). These receptors all stem from a human donor who was either an allogeneic HSCT recipient or a stem cell or donor lymphocyte infusion donor (not recorded which). It is not recorded whose cells these are; they may come from a transplant donor.

The chain uses TRBV5-1 and TRBJ1-1; no definite D call. CDR3 length: 13 residues. In germline, CDR1 is SGHRS, CDR2 YFSETQ. V lost 2 bases and J lost 2, with 7 bases in between. The DNA of the CDR3 is TGCGCCAGCAGCTTCCTTTATAACACTGAAGCTTTCTTT. Translating gives CASSFLYNTEAFF.

This sequence joins TRBV6-5 and TRBJ1-4; possibly TRBD1 for D (6 bases). CDR3 size: 15 residues. In germline, CDR1 is MNHEY, CDR2 SVGAGI. The V end was cut by 4 bases, the J end by 8 bases, with 17 bases between. CDR3 sequence: CASSFKPGDTEKLFF. The DNA of the CDR3 is TGTGCCAGCAGTTTCAAACCGGGGGACACCGAAAAACTGTTTTTT.

This clonotype occurred a few times. V and J are TRBV18 and TRBJ2-5, with TRBD1 matching over 7 bases. This CDR3 has 14 amino acids. V shed 3 bases, J shed 4 bases, and the junction held 5 bases outside the gene matches. The germline V gene encodes CDR1 KGHSH and CDR2 LQKENI. The CDR3, as DNA: TGTGCCAGCTCACCGCGACAGGGTAGAGAGACCCAGTACTTC. Protein: CASSPRQGRETQYF.

A few counts support this clonotype. The genes are TRBV10-3 and TRBJ1-1; the D gene is possibly TRBD1 (6 bases). V lost 6 bases, J lost 1 base, and 12 bases lay in between. In germline, CDR1 is ENHRY, CDR2 SYGVKD. The CDR3 loop spans 14 amino acids. This CDR3 is CAIRGGTRNTEAFF. The DNA for the CDR3 is TGTGCCATCAGGGGCGGGACACGGAACACTGAAGCTTTCTTT.

The rearrangement joins TRBV20-1 to TRBJ1-5; 8 bases line up with TRBD1. Germline V gives CDR1 DFQATT, CDR2 SNEGSKA (reference sequence). The CDR3 consists of 13 residues. The trim removed 3 bases at V and 5 bases at J, leaving 3 bases unmatched. CDR3 DNA sequence: TGCAGTGCTAGTGGACAGGGAGATCAGCCCCAGCATTTT. Translation gives CSASGQGDQPQHF.

This clonotype was picked up a small number of times. J is TRBJ1-4 and V is TRBV5-1; possible D gene TRBD1, 5 bases. The length of the CDR3 is 14 residues. The V and J ends lost 4 bases and 11 bases respectively, with 18 bases between them. Germline V gives CDR1 SGHRS, CDR2 YFSETQ. The CDR3: CASSDREQAPKLFF. The CDR3 DNA reads as TGCGCCAGCAGCGACCGAGAACAGGCTCCTAAACTGTTTTTT.

This clonotype appeared a few times. The V gene is TRBV7-9, the J gene TRBJ2-1; D possibly corresponds to TRBD1 (5 bases). The germline V gene has CDR1 SEHNR and CDR2 FQNEAQ (reference sequence). The CDR3 is made up of 17 amino acids. V lost 0 bases and J lost 7, with 19 bases in between. The CDR3 region is CASSLAGRAGLWNEQFF. The CDR3 DNA reads as TGTGCCAGCAGCTTAGCGGGGCGCGCAGGGCTTTGGAATGAGCAGTTCTTC. The whole variable domain, filled in from reference TRBV7-9 and TRBJ2-1, reads DTGVSQNPRHKITKRGQNVTFRCDPISEHNRLYWYRQTLGQGPEFLTYFQNEAQLEKSRLLSDRFSAERPKGSFSTLEIQRTEQGDSAMYLCASSLAGRAGLWNEQFFGPGTRLTVL.

The chain carries TRBV6-2 or TRBV6-3 and TRBJ1-5; D is uncertain. Germline lookup yields CDR1 MNHEY and CDR2 SVGEGT. The CDR3 contains 12 residues. Trimming cost V 4 bases and J 15 bases, with 16 bases left between them. In DNA, the CDR3 is TGTGCCAGCAGTTCGGCTTGGACCCCTGTGCATTTT. Translating it yields CASSSAWTPVHF.

This clonotype occurred a few times. The rearrangement links TRBV7-9 to TRBJ1-1, with D perhaps TRBD1 (5 bases). The CDR3 has 16 amino acids. Germline CDR1 SEHNR, CDR2 FQNEAQ (reference sequence). Trimming took 1 base from V and 1 from J, leaving 13 bases between them. The CDR3 DNA is TGTGCCAGCAGCTTAGTAGGGGAAAGTCAGAACACTGAAGCTTTCTTT. Residues: CASSLVGESQNTEAFF.

This clonotype was observed a handful of times. The chain recombines TRBV9 with TRBJ2-5; TRBD2 agrees at 14 bases. V shed 3 bases, J shed 3 bases, and the junction held 4 bases outside the gene matches. The CDR3 sequence is 16 residues long. CDR1 is SGDLS, CDR2 YYNGEE, per germline. DNA of the CDR3: TGTGCCAGCAGCGCGACTAGCGGGGGGGCTAAAGAGACCCAGTACTTC. Amino acids: CASSATSGGAKETQYF.

In its sample, this clonotype was seen a few times. The chain is built from TRBV12-3 or TRBV12-4 and TRBJ1-2; D is perhaps TRBD1 (5 bases). CDR3 length: 16 amino acids. V gave up 2 bases and J gave up 1 base, with 14 bases separating them. The CDR3 spells CASSLRPGGGNYGYTF. CDR3 DNA: TGTGCCAGCAGTTTACGCCCAGGTGGGGGTAACTATGGCTACACCTTC.

The chain links TRBV10-3 to TRBJ1-5; D is possibly TRBD1 (5 bases). The CDR3 runs to 14 residues. The ends were cut back, 11 bases at V and 7 bases at J, with 21 bases in the middle. CDR1 and CDR2 (germline): ENHRY, SYGVKD. DNA for the CDR3: TGTGCCGTTGGGGGGGACGGGACCGACCAGCCCCAGCATTTT. Translated, it gives CAVGGDGTDQPQHF.

The chain is built from TRBV7-3 and TRBJ2-3; no reliable D call. The length of the CDR3 is 12 residues. V lost 6 bases to trimming and J lost 4 bases, with 8 bases between them. The germline V gene has CDR1 SGHTA and CDR2 FQGTGA. The CDR3 protein is CASRSNADTQYF. CDR3 nucleotide sequence: TGTGCCAGCAGGTCCAACGCAGATACGCAGTATTTT. Based on the CDR3 plus reference TRBV7-3 and TRBJ2-3, the full variable domain is GAGVSQTPSNKVTEKGKYVELRCDPISGHTALYWYRQSLGQGPEFLIYFQGTGAADDSGLPNDRFFAVRPEGSVSTLKIQRTERGDSAVYLCASRSNADTQYFGPGTRLTVL.

The rearrangement joins TRBV5-1 to TRBJ1-1; no definite D call. The CDR3 extends over 16 amino acids. V lost 4 bases to trimming and J lost 4 bases, with 20 bases between them. Germline V gene data show CDR1 as SGHRS and CDR2 as YFSETQ. CDR3 bases: TGCGCCAGCAGCCCGTCGGTGGGAGGGCTTAGCACTGAAGCTTTCTTT. Its protein is CASSPSVGGLSTEAFF. Based on the CDR3 plus reference TRBV5-1 and TRBJ1-1, the full variable domain is KAGVTQTPRYLIKTRGQQVTLSCSPISGHRSVSWYQQTPGQGLQFLFEYFSETQRNKGNFPGRFSGRQFSNSRSEMNVSTLELGDSALYLCASSPSVGGLSTEAFFGQGTRLTVV.

This clonotype was seen only a few times. The J gene is TRBJ1-3, the V gene TRBV10-3; D gene uncertain. The CDR3 extends over 17 amino acids. The V and J ends lost 3 bases and 0 bases respectively, with 15 bases between them. Germline V gene lookup returns CDR1 ENHRY and CDR2 SYGVKD. The CDR3 reads CAISESPSVRSGNTIYF. In DNA form, the CDR3 reads TGTGCCATCAGTGAATCCCCAAGCGTACGCTCTGGAAACACCATATATTTT.

The chain couples TRBV3-1 to TRBJ1-2; D is uncertain. V was shortened by 0 bases and J by 2 bases, with 13 bases between the two germline ends. This CDR3 is 16 amino acids long. In germline, CDR1 is LGHDT, CDR2 YNNKEL (reference sequence). DNA for the CDR3: TGTGCCAGCAGCCAAGATTTTGAACCTCTGAACTATGGCTACACCTTC. This gives the protein CASSQDFEPLNYGYTF.

This rearrangement joins TRBV6-6 to TRBJ2-7, with 7 bases lining up with TRBD1. The CDR3 extends over 13 amino acids. In germline, CDR1 is MNHNY, CDR2 SVGAGI (reference sequence). Losses at the gene ends were 6 bases for V and 5 bases for J; bases not matched to a gene: 7. The CDR3 nucleotides are TGTGCCAGCAGCTCTCCGGGACAGCACGAGCAGTACTTC. The encoded protein is CASSSPGQHEQYF.

The rearrangement links TRBV28 to TRBJ1-1, with D unclear. Trimming pared 3 bases from V and 0 bases from J, leaving 11 bases between. This CDR3 has 15 residues. The germline CDR1 and CDR2 sequences are MDHEN and SYDVKM. DNA of the CDR3: TGTGCCAGCAGTTTGCGGAGGAGACTGAACACTGAAGCTTTCTTT. Residues: CASSLRRRLNTEAFF.

The chain joins TRBV9 to TRBJ1-1; unclear D gene. Germline CDR1 reads SGDLS; CDR2 reads YYNGEE. The V gene lost 0 bases and the J gene lost 0 bases, with 6 bases spanning the gap. The CDR3 runs to 14 residues. Here the CDR3 reads CASSVEGVNTEAFF. CDR3 DNA: TGTGCCAGCAGCGTAGAAGGCGTGAACACTGAAGCTTTCTTT.

The sample holds a few counts of this clonotype. The genes are TRBV12-3 or TRBV12-4 and TRBJ2-3; D ambiguous. V was pared by 3 bases and J by 6 bases, with 7 bases between. CDR3 length: 12 amino acids. Written as DNA, the CDR3 is TGTGCCAGCAGTTTCTTCCCGGATACGCAGTATTTT. This sequence encodes CASSFFPDTQYF.

The chain has TRBV6-2 or TRBV6-3 and TRBJ2-3; D not resolved. V was cut by 1 base and J by 0 bases, with 8 bases left in between. CDR3 length: 15 residues. CDR1 and CDR2 from the germline V gene are MNHEY and SVGEGT. The CDR3 region is CASSYWALSTDTQYF. In nucleotides, the CDR3 is TGTGCCAGCAGTTACTGGGCCCTGAGCACAGATACGCAGTATTTT.

V gene TRBV5-1 combines with J gene TRBJ2-1; possible D gene TRBD1, 6 bases. Trimming took off 4 bases at V and 0 bases at J, with 11 bases between the two ends. In germline, CDR1 is SGHRS, CDR2 YFSETQ. The CDR3 has 15 residues. The CDR3 spells CASSPQGSSYNEQFF. The DNA for the CDR3 is TGCGCCAGCAGCCCACAGGGAAGCTCCTACAATGAGCAGTTCTTC.